The T cell receptor (beta chain) under discussion was sequenced for a study of tumor and adjacent non-tumor tissue in lung cancer (dated by TCRdb to about 2018). Study-wide context: The cohort included approximately 13 adenocarcinoma, 2 squamous cell carcinoma and 1 small cell lung cancer patients. The study compared bulk TCRbeta repertoires from lung tumor tissue and matched distant non-tumor lung tissue of around 14 lung cancer patients. Sequencing produced about 130,000,000 productive TCRbeta reads in total, an average of approximately 4.2 million reads per sample. Ages among the roughly 15 patients ranged from about 30 to 80 years, there were 10 or so men and 5 women, and disease was at TNM stage I to III. A few dozen paired specimens, one tumor and one normal lung sample per patient, were profiled by TCRbeta CDR3 sequencing.

For CDR1 and CDR2, the germline V gene lists MGHRA and YSYEKL. Measured from the cysteine to the phenylalanine, the CDR3 is 14 residues long. The read is trimmed to its CDR3 DNA, 42 bases read in frame from base 1. As regards this clonotype: What this receptor recognizes is not known. The germline gene is not matched at one end of the junction; a read error may be the cause.

Library preparation employed multiplex PCR. For sequencing, an Illumina HiSeq 2500 was employed. TCRbeta libraries were constructed through three rounds of nested PCR with primers (Table S4) according to protocols modified from ARM-PCR. Before sequencing, PCR products of 200-500 bp were excised from the gel and purified with the QIAquick gel extraction kit. As for the authors' bioinformatics: Trimmomatic was used to clean the reads, FLASH was used to merge the reads into complete CDR3 sequences, and MiTCR was used to assign the reads to V(D)J germline segments. Clonal diversity was computed as the inverse Simpson's index with VDJtools. A read counted as productive if the sequence was in-frame and lacked a premature stop codon. Through fastp at Q25 and MiXCR, TCRdb rebuilt clones from the public reads, retaining in-frame beta chains. Under each unique CDR3 protein, matching rows form one entry showing the most common genes and DNA. The authors' filters were not applied to this entry. The sample includes about 200,000 distinct CDR3 sequences, with 60% to 75% observed a single time. The leading ten clones occupy approximately 26% of the sample.

Points the paper makes about the study in general: In normal lung, the top 100 clones accounted for a significantly larger cumulative share of the repertoire than in tumor tissue. Neither the sequencing platform nor unique molecular identifiers are mentioned in the methods. Tumor tissue showed significantly greater TCR diversity (inverse Simpson) than normal lung tissue (431.37 vs 166.20, P = 0.0075, Mann-Whitney U test). The cohort had only 15 or so patients, and the authors noted that larger samples and more detailed clinical data are needed. Because peripheral blood was not sequenced, the blood TCRbeta repertoires of the lung cancer patients in the study went unexamined. Significantly higher TCR diversity was found in younger patients, and higher tumor TCR diversity was associated with shorter overall and disease-free survival.

RNA was isolated from bulk, unsorted tissue, and RNA quality was assessed with a NanoDrop ND-1000 and an Agilent 2100. Newly diagnosed lung cancer patients without prior chemotherapy who had been admitted for thoracic surgery in China between August and November 2014 were enrolled as donors. Anyone who had undergone radiotherapy or chemotherapy before, or who had another cancer at the same time, was left out of the study. Pieces of surgical tissue measuring roughly 1-2.2 cm3 were kept in RNAlater solution and held at -80 degrees C until needed. The receptor's source is a man between 60 and 75 years old with non-small cell lung cancer. The chain is made from TRBV4-1 and TRBJ1-5; TRBD1 might be the D gene, on 5 matching bases. Sequencing input: lung tumor tissue. The DNA sequence is given as TGCGCCAGCAGCCAAGATGTCGGGGGGAGGCCCCGGCTTTTT. This encodes CASSQDVGGRPRLF.